This TCR beta chain was identified in a study of CD8 T cells in ankylosing spondylitis. Overall study results and limits: Seven to nine highly homologous variants formed a TCR beta motif that appeared characteristic of ankylosing spondylitis blood. Reports say disease-linked clones showed up significantly more in matched ankylosing spondylitis synovial fluid.

The TCR beta libraries were generated through quantitative 5'-RACE incorporating molecular barcodes. Each CDR3 protein is one row after TCRdb ran MiXCR on the 5' RACE reads. The sample includes around 890,000 distinct CDR3 sequences, 10% to 15% of them seen just once. J gave up 4 bases and V 3 bases, and 6 bases lay outside the gene matches. The CDR3 covers 15 residues. The germline V gene has CDR1 LGHNA and CDR2 YSLEER. Remarks on this clonotype: Antigen: not known.

The origin of this receptor is a male donor with ankylosing spondylitis. The chain recombines TRBV4-3 with TRBJ2-5; 9 bases fit TRBD1. Sequences were obtained from blood, either unsorted or a sorted T cell fraction (not recorded which). CDR3 residues: CASSQGDRDSETQYF. DNA of the CDR3: TGCGCCAGCAGCCAGGGGGACAGGGATTCAGAGACCCAGTACTTC.